The 17 T cell receptor beta chains given below trace back to one sample, sequenced in a study of T cell changes during pregnancy in multiple sclerosis. Sequencing used immunoSEQ multiplex PCR; TCRdb keeps in-frame clones, though not all of them. This sample yields some 80,000 clones, of which over 85% are seen a single time; over 0.12% belongs to the top ten. The specimen was CD4+ T cells from peripheral blood mononuclear cells, collected after pregnancy. The receptors come from a female donor with multiple sclerosis, enrolled in a pregnancy study.

The chain joins TRBV6-1 to TRBJ2-5, with 16 nucleotides matching TRBD2. V was clipped by 1 base and J by 5 bases; unmatched bases: 1. CDR3 length: 16 residues. From germline, CDR1 is MNHNS and CDR2 SASEGT. CDR3 in DNA: TGTGCCAGCAGTGAAGTGGGACTAGCGGGAGGGGAGACCCAGTACTTC. This translates into CASSEVGLAGGETQYF.

The gene calls are TRBV28 and TRBJ2-1; no clear D. The germline gives CDR1 MDHEN, CDR2 SYDVKM. The V end was cut by 4 bases, the J end by 10 bases, with 8 bases between. This CDR3 spans 11 amino acids. CDR3 nucleotide sequence: TGTGCCAGCAGTTCCCGGTTGGAGCAGTTCTTC. This sequence encodes CASSSRLEQFF.

The rearrangement joins TRBV30 to TRBJ2-7, with TRBD2 matching over 11 bases. CDR3 length: 15 amino acids. Losses at the gene ends were 3 bases for V and 2 bases for J; bases not matched to a gene: 6. In germline, CDR1 is GTSNPN, CDR2 SVGIG (reference sequence). DNA for the CDR3: TGTGCCTGGAGCGGGACTAGCGGAAACGCCTACGAGCAGTACTTC. As protein: CAWSGTSGNAYEQYF.

The J gene is TRBJ2-7, the V gene TRBV28; tentatively, D is TRBD2 (5 bases). V gave up 8 bases and J gave up 1 base, with 12 bases separating them. Germline values: CDR1 MDHEN, CDR2 SYDVKM. CDR3 length: 13 amino acids. The CDR3 DNA is TGTGCCAGCGGCGGGCCGACATCCTACGAGCAGTACTTC. Protein product: CASGGPTSYEQYF.

This clone was observed a single time. CDR3 in amino acids: CASSLDGLAGGGVAKNIQYF. The CDR3 DNA follows: TGTGCCAGCAGCTTAGACGGACTAGCGGGAGGGGGTGTGGCCAAAAACATTCAGTACTTC. J is TRBJ2-4 and V is TRBV11-2; TRBD2 matches 15 bases. The trim removed 0 bases at V and 1 base at J, leaving 7 bases unmatched. The CDR3 extends over 20 amino acids. The germline V gene encodes CDR1 SGHAT and CDR2 FQNNGV.

The chain combines TRBV6-5 with TRBJ1-4; D gene uncertain. Trimming shortened V by 2 bases and J by 2 bases, and 9 bases separated the two germline ends. The CDR3 spans 15 residues. Germline assignment: CDR1 MNHEY and CDR2 SVGAGI. The DNA of the CDR3 is TGTGCCAGCAGTTACCGGTCTTCCACTAATGAAAAACTGTTTTTT. It codes for CASSYRSSTNEKLFF.

The chain has TRBV28 and TRBJ1-2; D is perhaps TRBD1 (5 bases). Germline loops: CDR1 MDHEN, CDR2 SYDVKM. V was cut by 5 bases and J by 4 bases, with 11 bases left in between. CDR3 size: 13 residues. Here the CDR3 DNA reads TGTGCCAGCAGTCGGGGGTTGGCCTATGGCTACACCTTC. Residues: CASSRGLAYGYTF.

This clone has only one observation. The chain has TRBV6-5 and TRBJ2-5; no firm D call. This CDR3 has 13 amino acids. Germline CDR1 MNHEY, CDR2 SVGAGI. V was pared by 8 bases and J by 3 bases, with 13 bases between. The CDR3 region is CASAGGEEETQYF. The CDR3 DNA is TGTGCCAGCGCCGGTGGTGAAGAAGAGACCCAGTACTTC.

The J gene is TRBJ2-4, the V gene TRBV28; 7 positions match TRBD2. The junction had 12 bases not matched to a gene; V was cut back by 10 bases and J by 0 bases. The CDR3 sequence is 16 residues long. Per germline, CDR1 MDHEN and CDR2 SYDVKM. The CDR3 loop reads CATRGEREIAKNIQYF. For the CDR3, the DNA is TGTGCCACCCGGGGGGAGCGGGAAATAGCCAAAAACATTCAGTACTTC.

This clone was seen only once. The V call is TRBV7-6, the J call TRBJ1-3; D is unresolved. The CDR3 sequence is 15 residues long. Trimming removed 2 bases from V and 3 bases from J, with 11 bases in between. Germline V gene sequence: CDR1 SGHVS, CDR2 FNYEAQ. In nucleotides, the CDR3 is TGTGCCAGCAGCTTAACCGGGAAAAATGGAAACACCATATATTTT. Its translation: CASSLTGKNGNTIYF. Using reference TRBV7-6 and TRBJ1-3 for the parts outside the CDR3, the full variable domain is GAGVSQSPRYKVTKRGQDVALRCDPISGHVSLYWYRQALGQGPEFLTYFNYEAQQDKSGLPNDRFSAERPEGSISTLTIQRTEQRDSAMYRCASSLTGKNGNTIYFGEGSWLTVV.

The chain combines TRBV20-1 with TRBJ2-5; maybe TRBD1 (6 bases). The CDR3 covers 11 residues. Germline V lookup: CDR1 DFQATT, CDR2 SNEGSKA (reference sequence). The V gene lost 2 bases and the J gene lost 7 bases, with 8 bases spanning the gap. CDR3 in amino acids: CSARSQGTQYF. CDR3 in DNA: TGCAGTGCTAGATCACAGGGGACCCAGTACTTC.

J is TRBJ2-3 and V is TRBV28; TRBD2 matches 8 bases. This CDR3 comprises 19 residues. V trimming: 3 bases; J trimming: 2 bases; junction bases outside the gene matches: 16. Germline values: CDR1 MDHEN, CDR2 SYDVKM. CDR3 region: CASSFGSAGGWVNTDTQYF. CDR3 nucleotides: TGTGCCAGCAGTTTTGGGTCCGCGGGAGGTTGGGTTAACACAGATACGCAGTATTTT.

V and J are TRBV7-2 and TRBJ2-7, with D perhaps matching TRBD1 (6 bases). Germline V gene sequence: CDR1 SGHTA, CDR2 FQGNSA. Trimming cost V 5 bases and J 4 bases, with 21 bases left between them. The CDR3 extends over 16 amino acids. CDR3 in DNA: TGTGCCAGCAGCGTATCCCACGGGACAAGCCTTTACGAGCAGTACTTC. It specifies CASSVSHGTSLYEQYF.

The chain employs TRBV5-4 and TRBJ2-7; 7 nucleotides match TRBD2. In germline, CDR1 is SGHNT, CDR2 YYREEE (reference sequence). The J segment lost 10 bases and the V segment lost 4 bases, leaving 11 bases of the junction unmatched. The CDR3 runs to 13 residues. The CDR3 DNA sequence: TGTGCCAGCAGCCTATCCGTGGTAGCGGGTCAGTACTTC. Translating it yields CASSLSVVAGQYF. Looking up the rest from reference TRBV5-4 and TRBJ2-7 gives the full variable domain: ETGVTQSPTHLIKTRGQQVTLRCSSQSGHNTVSWYQQALGQGPQFIFQYYREEENGRGNFPPRFSGLQFPNYSSELNVNALELDDSALYLCASSLSVVAGQYFGPGTRLTVT.

This clone was seen just once. One end of the junction fails to match germline, which may point to a read error. V usage is TRBV7-7 and J usage is TRBJ2-5; D might be TRBD1 (6 bases). CDR3 length equals 13 residues. CDR1 is SSHAT, CDR2 FNYEAQ, per germline (reference sequence). The chain's CDR3 is CASSPPRGETQYF. For the CDR3, the DNA is TGTGCTAGCAGCCCCCCCAGGGGTGAGACCCAGTACTTC.

The chain is built from TRBV28 and TRBJ1-3; tentatively, D is TRBD1 (5 bases). CDR1 is MDHEN, CDR2 SYDVKM, per germline. V dropped 5 bases and J dropped 0 bases, with 11 bases sitting between them. The CDR3 sequence is 15 residues long. The CDR3 DNA reads TGTGCCAGCAGTCCAGGGTGGCCCTCTGGAAACACCATATATTTT. Amino acid sequence: CASSPGWPSGNTIYF.

This chain links TRBV5-8 with TRBJ2-2; 7 bases are a match to TRBD1. CDR1 and CDR2 from the germline V gene are SGHTS and YDEGEE. This CDR3 spans 15 amino acids. Trimming removed 3 bases from V and 2 bases from J; junction bases left unmatched: 4. CDR3 in DNA: TGTGCCAGCAGCTGGACAGGTTTAAACACCGGGGAGCTGTTTTTT. Translation: CASSWTGLNTGELFF.